This T cell receptor (beta chain) is from a study of blood T cell repertoires in COVID-19. Study-wide context: PBMCs, B-cell-depleted T cells, or T cells were the source of the cDNA or gDNA that made up the material.

Authors' analysis steps: How many nucleated cells were present was estimated from reference gene primer amplification. Clones were read by immunoSEQ multiplex PCR, and TCRdb kept only the in-frame ones, dropping some. V, J and clone size were drawn from that table, and D and trimming were deduced from the DNA. The table has about 140,000 clones, more than 65% seen once; the top ten hold around 8%. Trimming removed 2 bases at V and 0 bases at J, with 4 bases between. Germline V lookup: CDR1 MGHRA, CDR2 YSYEKL. The CDR3 contains 13 residues. The sequence came from a human donor in a cohort sampled during active COVID-19. Specimen: peripheral blood. The chain has TRBV4-1 and TRBJ1-2; no clear D. The CDR3 here is CASSQITNYGYTF. The CDR3 region has the DNA TGCGCCAGCAGCCAAATAACTAACTATGGCTACACCTTC.